This T cell receptor beta chain was retrieved from a study of blood T cell repertoires in COVID-19. At the level of the study: Italy, Spain and the United States were the sources of the convalescent and acute COVID-19 samples.

Profiling relied on immunoSEQ multiplex PCR, and the TCRdb table lists in-frame clones only, not all of them. The table lists about 44,000 clones, around three quarters of them singletons. The source is a man aged 80 or over with acute or convalescent COVID-19. What was sequenced was peripheral blood.

The DNA for the CDR3 is TGTGCCAGCAGTCCCCTACACTCCGGGACAGGGAGCTACGAGCAGTACTTC. Residues: CASSPLHSGTGSYEQYF. The J gene is TRBJ2-7, the V gene TRBV6-2 or TRBV6-3; 9 positions agree with TRBD1. CDR1 and CDR2 (germline): MNHEY, SVGEGT. V trimming: 5 bases; J trimming: 3 bases; junction bases outside the gene matches: 14. This CDR3 spans 17 amino acids.